This TCR beta chain was recovered during a study of cytomegalovirus exposure and HLA in healthy donors. Study-level findings and limits: Certain indistinguishable V segments, among them TRBV6-2 and TRBV6-3, were excluded. TCR beta V- and J-gene trimming, according to a later analysis, was linked to a missense DCLRE1C variant.

Regarding this clone: Antigen specificity is unknown.

The CDR3 spans 13 residues. Looked up from germline, CDR1 is MDHEN and CDR2 is SYDVKM. V dropped 7 bases and J dropped 3 bases, with 9 bases sitting between them. Primers: 60 Vbeta forward and 13 Jbeta reverse. Method: immunoSEQ multiplex PCR; TCRdb's copy keeps in-frame clones and lacks some. Recorded for this sample: some 110,000 clones. The donors (healthy individuals) were bone marrow donors. Nominal health characterized the donors when sampled, though unrecorded immune exposures were likely. Sequenced input: PBMCs. The chain links TRBV28 to TRBJ2-2; the D gene is possibly TRBD1 (5 bases). This receptor was identified in a man younger than 45 in good health and CMV-seronegative. For the CDR3, the DNA is TGTGCCAGCATGTTCAGGGACACCGGGGAGCTGTTTTTT. Translating it yields CASMFRDTGELFF.